The 27 T cell receptor beta chains listed next were all sequenced from one sample in a study of blood T cell repertoires in COVID-19. Sequenced by immunoSEQ multiplex PCR; TCRdb stores in-frame clones only, minus some. The sample yields 290,000 or so clones, roughly four fifths seen once. Sequences were obtained from PBMCs or T cells enriched from blood (not recorded which). These TCRs come from a man aged 35 to 55 who had been exposed to COVID-19.

This chain connects TRBV13 to TRBJ1-1; the D is unclear. V lost 1 base to trimming and J lost 8 bases, with 5 bases between them. Germline V lookup: CDR1 PRHDT, CDR2 FYEKMQ (reference sequence). The CDR3 sequence is 11 residues long. Written as DNA, the CDR3 is TGTGCCAGCAGCTTAGTCAGGGAAGCTTTCTTT. This encodes CASSLVREAFF.

The rearrangement joins TRBV19 to TRBJ2-3; D gene unclear. CDR1 LNHDA and CDR2 SQIVND come from the germline V gene (reference sequence). The CDR3 is 13 amino acids. V was pared by 8 bases and J by 0 bases, with 9 bases between. The CDR3 loop reads CASGTESTDTQYF. The DNA of the CDR3 is TGTGCCAGTGGAACGGAGAGCACAGATACGCAGTATTTT.

This chain links TRBV2 with TRBJ1-2; 9 nucleotides agree with TRBD1. With V trimmed by 8 bases and J by 3 bases, 10 bases remained unmatched. Germline loops: CDR1 SNHLY, CDR2 FYNNEI. This CDR3 spans 15 amino acids. CDR3 DNA: TGTGCCAGCGAGCCAGGGACAGGGCTCGACTATGGCTACACCTTC. Translating gives CASEPGTGLDYGYTF.

The CDR3 nucleotides read TGTGCCAGCCAGGCCTACCACAATCAGCCCCAGCATTTT. It yields the protein CASQAYHNQPQHF. V and J are TRBV6-4 and TRBJ1-5; D remains unclear. The V gene's germline CDR1 is MRHNA and CDR2 SNTAGT. The CDR3 totals 13 residues. Trimming left V 8 bases short and J 3 bases short, with 11 bases between.

The CDR3: CASSVGRGTGELFF. For the CDR3, the DNA is TGTGCCAGCAGCGTAGGGCGGGGCACCGGGGAGCTGTTTTTT. V gene TRBV9 combines with J gene TRBJ2-2, with D maybe TRBD2 (6 bases). Trimming cost V 0 bases and J 4 bases, with 7 bases left between them. Germline assignment: CDR1 SGDLS and CDR2 YYNGEE. The CDR3 contains 14 residues.

The CDR3 DNA sequence: TGCGCCAGCAGCTTGGTATACGGCGGGGGTCAGCCCCAGCATTTT. Protein sequence: CASSLVYGGGQPQHF. The rearrangement joins TRBV5-1 to TRBJ1-5; possible D gene TRBD1, 5 bases. CDR1 SGHRS and CDR2 YFSETQ come from the germline V gene. Trimming pared 0 bases from V and 6 bases from J, leaving 13 bases between. The CDR3 totals 15 residues.

This chain uses TRBV11-2 with TRBJ2-5; 7 nucleotides line up with TRBD1. The V gene end was trimmed by 4 bases and the J gene end by 5 bases; junction bases not matched to a gene: 10. The CDR3 is 15 residues long. In germline, CDR1 is SGHAT, CDR2 FQNNGV. In DNA form, the CDR3 reads TGTGCCAGCAGCTCCCTACAGGGGCCCCAGGAGACCCAGTACTTC. Its protein is CASSSLQGPQETQYF.

This rearrangement joins TRBV30 to TRBJ2-7, with D tentatively TRBD2 (6 bases). The CDR3 loop spans 10 amino acids. Trimming shortened V by 5 bases and J by 4 bases, and 6 bases separated the two germline ends. Germline lookup yields CDR1 GTSNPN and CDR2 SVGIG (reference sequence). As DNA, the CDR3 is TGTGCCTGGGGGGGGTACGAGCAGTACTTC. The encoded protein is CAWGGYEQYF.

This chain links TRBV18 with TRBJ1-1; TRBD1 is a possible D gene (6 bases). The CDR3 loop spans 13 amino acids. CDR1 is KGHSH and CDR2 is LQKENI in the germline V gene. The V end was cut by 6 bases, the J end by 7 bases, with 15 bases between. DNA of the CDR3: TGTGCCAGCTCCTCGAAAGTCAGGGGTGAAGCTTTCTTT. This gives the protein CASSSKVRGEAFF.

The chain combines TRBV29-1 with TRBJ1-3; 7 nucleotides line up with TRBD1. Germline V gene lookup returns CDR1 SQVTM and CDR2 ANQGSEA. The CDR3 runs 12 residues. The V and J ends lost 7 bases and 5 bases, in that order; junction bases with no gene match: 5. CDR3 amino acids: CSARDSRNTIYF. The CDR3 coding sequence is TGCAGCGCACGGGACAGCCGAAACACCATATATTTT.

The J gene is TRBJ2-1, the V gene TRBV7-3, with 9 nucleotides matching TRBD1. Germline values: CDR1 SGHTA, CDR2 FQGTGA. The CDR3 is made up of 15 amino acids. The trim removed 2 bases at V and 10 bases at J, leaving 9 bases unmatched. The chain's CDR3 is CASSLGPGQGREQFF. The CDR3 DNA sequence: TGTGCCAGCAGCTTAGGTCCGGGACAGGGTAGGGAGCAGTTCTTC.

Turning to this clone: Germline is not matched at one junction end, which may reflect a read error. DNA of the CDR3: TGTGCCAGCAGCCTAGCGGCAGGACACTTCAACTTC. This translates into CASSLAAGHFNF. The rearrangement uses TRBV5-5 and TRBJ2-5; 7 bases match TRBD2. CDR1 and CDR2 from the germline V gene are SGHKS and YYEKEE (reference sequence). The CDR3 is 12 residues long.

This clone was detected only once. The rearrangement joins TRBV5-1 to TRBJ2-2; TRBD2 matches at 15 bases. CDR3 size: 19 residues. CDR1 SGHRS and CDR2 YFSETQ come from the germline V gene. J was trimmed by 1 base and V by 4 bases; bases with no gene match: 8. For the CDR3, the DNA is TGCGCCAGCAGCACTGGACTAGCGGGAGGGCCGGAGAACACCGGGGAGCTGTTTTTT. Its protein product is CASSTGLAGGPENTGELFF.

The rearrangement joins TRBV5-8 to TRBJ1-2; D ambiguous. This CDR3 has 13 residues. V lost 3 bases, J lost 0 bases, and 6 bases lay in between. Germline CDR1 is SGHTS and CDR2 is YDEGEE. The CDR3: CASSSVANYGYTF. The CDR3 DNA sequence: TGTGCCAGCAGCTCGGTAGCTAACTATGGCTACACCTTC.

The chain carries TRBV7-8 and TRBJ2-7; the match to TRBD1 covers 8 bases. J was trimmed by 3 bases and V by 1 base; bases with no gene match: 5. This CDR3 is built from 15 residues. Per germline, CDR1 SGHVS and CDR2 FQNEAQ. CDR3 loop: CASSLVGTGSYEQYF. CDR3 nucleotides: TGTGCCAGCAGCTTAGTAGGGACAGGCAGCTACGAGCAGTACTTC.

The chain carries TRBV7-8 and TRBJ1-1; 11 positions match TRBD1. In germline, CDR1 is SGHVS, CDR2 FQNEAQ. This CDR3 has 16 residues. The junction had 12 bases not matched to a gene; V was cut back by 8 bases and J by 4 bases. The CDR3 bases are TGTGCCAGCTCAGGAAGGACAGGGGGCTTGGGCACTGAAGCTTTCTTT. Translated, it gives CASSGRTGGLGTEAFF.

The chain carries TRBV10-1 and TRBJ2-7; 9 bases are shared with TRBD1. The CDR3 covers 14 residues. The V gene end was trimmed by 3 bases and the J gene end by 5 bases; junction bases not matched to a gene: 5. Germline lookup yields CDR1 WNHNN and CDR2 SYGVQD (reference sequence). The CDR3 loop reads CASSDPDRGNEQYF. The CDR3 region has the DNA TGCGCCAGCAGTGACCCGGACAGGGGAAACGAGCAGTACTTC.

The CDR3 region is CASRRQGRAEAFF. As DNA, the CDR3 is TGTGCCAGCCGCCGACAGGGAAGGGCTGAAGCTTTCTTT. The chain has TRBV5-6 and TRBJ1-1, with 7 nucleotides matching TRBD1. The CDR3 contains 13 residues. After removal of 7 bases from V and 6 bases from J, the junction contained 9 bases not matched to a gene. Germline lookup yields CDR1 SGHDT and CDR2 YYEEEE.

A remark on this clone: A read error may produce the germline difference seen at one junction end. This chain joins TRBV12-5 and TRBJ1-1, with 9 bases identical to TRBD1. The CDR3 length is 14 residues. Germline V CDR1 and CDR2: LGHNT, FRNRAP. DNA of the CDR3: TGTGTTAGTGGTAGGGAACAGGGGGCACTAGGAGCTTTCTTT. Its protein product is CVSGREQGALGAFF.

This clone appeared once. CDR3 loop: CATSGRTGGLNTEAFF. CDR3 nucleotides: TGTGCCACCAGCGGAAGGACAGGGGGCCTGAACACTGAAGCTTTCTTT. This chain links TRBV24-1 with TRBJ1-1; 11 bases are shared with TRBD1. Germline CDR1 and CDR2: KGHDR and SFDVKD. V shed 7 bases, J shed 0 bases, and the junction held 6 bases outside the gene matches. This CDR3 contains 16 residues.

The chain combines TRBV30 with TRBJ1-3; a possible D gene is TRBD1 (5 bases). CDR1 and CDR2 from the germline V gene are GTSNPN and SVGIG (reference sequence). V gave up 4 bases and J gave up 4 bases, with 11 bases separating them. The CDR3 is 13 amino acids. DNA for the CDR3: TGTGCCTGGACCGGGGGTACGGGAAACACCATATATTTT. Translating gives CAWTGGTGNTIYF.

V and J are TRBV6-6 and TRBJ2-2; 7 positions match TRBD1. The CDR3 is made up of 15 amino acids. J lost 7 bases, V lost 7 bases, and 12 bases had no gene match. CDR1 and CDR2 from the germline V gene are MNHNY and SVGAGI (reference sequence). The CDR3 loop is CASKTGARRGGELFF. CDR3 in DNA: TGTGCCAGCAAAACAGGGGCCCGTCGAGGCGGGGAGCTGTTTTTT.

The rearrangement joins TRBV5-1 to TRBJ2-1; 12 nucleotides align to TRBD2. The germline gives CDR1 SGHRS, CDR2 YFSETQ. Trimming took 7 bases from V and 6 from J; bases not matched to a gene: 11. The CDR3 totals 16 residues. CDR3 in amino acids: CASETQLAGGTNEQFF. The CDR3 bases are TGCGCCAGCGAAACCCAGCTAGCGGGAGGGACCAATGAGCAGTTCTTC.

In its sample, this clone was seen many times. The chain employs TRBV2 and TRBJ2-2; TRBD2 matches 8 bases. CDR3 length: 15 residues. The ends lost 6 bases at V and 4 bases at J; junction bases unmatched: 7. The germline CDR1 and CDR2 sequences are SNHLY and FYNNEI. The CDR3 spells CASRRGAGATGELFF. The CDR3 nucleotides read TGTGCCAGCAGGCGGGGAGCGGGGGCCACCGGGGAGCTGTTTTTT.

The chain employs TRBV28 and TRBJ2-7; 13 nucleotides line up with TRBD2. This CDR3 spans 16 amino acids. Germline lookup yields CDR1 MDHEN and CDR2 SYDVKM. Trimming took 4 bases from V and 2 from J; bases not matched to a gene: 5. CDR3 DNA sequence: TGTGCCAGCAGTTGGACTAGCGGGAGTATGGCCTACGAGCAGTACTTC. This gives the protein CASSWTSGSMAYEQYF.

This clone was detected only a few times. The chain employs TRBV5-4 and TRBJ1-1; D not resolved. V lost 0 bases, J lost 6 bases, and 9 bases lay in between. Germline V gene data show CDR1 as SGHNT and CDR2 as YYREEE (reference sequence). The CDR3 runs to 13 residues. The CDR3 DNA follows: TGTGCCAGCAGCTTGGGTAGTTTTCCTGAAGCTTTCTTT. Translating gives CASSLGSFPEAFF.

The V call is TRBV10-3, the J call TRBJ2-2; weak D call: TRBD2 (7 bases). Germline CDR1 ENHRY, CDR2 SYGVKD. Trimming took off 10 bases at V and 5 bases at J, with 20 bases between the two ends. This CDR3 has 15 residues. The DNA for the CDR3 is TGTGCCACCTCTGGGGGGGCTGCCTTTACCGGGGAGCTGTTTTTT. Translated, it gives CATSGGAAFTGELFF.